The 5 T cell receptor beta chains below all came from one sample that was sequenced in a study of CD4+ T cells in melanoma. Sequencing was performed with immunoSEQ multiplex PCR; in TCRdb, only in-frame clones are kept and a portion is missing. The sample includes about 6,700 clones, around 66% of them seen just once. Sequenced material: cells from a culture (not recorded whether cultured in vitro). The receptors were gathered from a human donor with melanoma.

This chain joins TRBV7-2 and TRBJ2-1, with D unclear. With 6 bases removed from V and 10 bases from J, the gap between germline ends came to 13 bases. The CDR3 totals 12 residues. Germline CDR1 is SGHTA and CDR2 is FQGNSA. DNA for the CDR3: TGTGCCAGCAGACCCCTCACGGTAGAGCAGTTCTTC. It specifies CASRPLTVEQFF.

This chain joins TRBV19 and TRBJ1-5; possibly TRBD1 for D (6 bases). Germline-derived CDR1 and CDR2 are LNHDA and SQIVND (reference sequence). V was trimmed by 4 bases and J by 2 bases, leaving 18 bases between them. The CDR3 has 17 amino acids. CDR3: CASSRGAPPLGNQPQHF. The CDR3 bases are TGTGCCAGTAGTAGGGGGGCTCCTCCTTTGGGCAATCAGCCCCAGCATTTT. Drawing the rest from reference TRBV19 and TRBJ1-5, the complete variable domain is DGGITQSPKYLFRKEGQNVTLSCEQNLNHDAMYWYRQDPGQGLRLIYYSQIVNDFQKGDIAEGYSVSREKKESFPLTVTSAQKNPTAFYLCASSRGAPPLGNQPQHFGDGTRLSIL.

The chain joins TRBV27 to TRBJ1-2, with TRBD1 as a possible D gene (5 bases). Germline V gene sequence: CDR1 MNHEY, CDR2 SMNVEV (reference sequence). The CDR3 consists of 11 residues. The ends were cut back, 8 bases at V and 6 bases at J, with 10 bases in the middle. The CDR3 nucleotides read TGTGCCAGCGGGAGGGGTAATGGCTACACCTTC. This encodes CASGRGNGYTF.

The chain uses TRBV5-6 and TRBJ1-4, with D perhaps TRBD1 (5 bases). CDR1 is SGHDT and CDR2 is YYEEEE in the germline V gene. The CDR3 has 13 amino acids. Trimming removed 4 bases from V and 14 bases from J, with 18 bases in between. The CDR3, as DNA: TGTGCCAGCAGCCAGTGGACGGAGGAGGGGCTGTTTTTT. Protein sequence: CASSQWTEEGLFF.

The gene calls are TRBV2 and TRBJ1-2; 10 bases match TRBD1. The CDR3 covers 14 residues. Germline loops: CDR1 SNHLY, CDR2 FYNNEI. With 6 bases clipped from V and 8 bases from J, the junction kept 9 bases outside the gene matches. The CDR3 spells CASRSGTGDDGYTF. The CDR3 nucleotides read TGTGCCAGCAGGTCCGGGACAGGGGATGACGGCTACACCTTC. The whole variable domain, remainder taken from reference TRBV2 and TRBJ1-2, is EPEVTQTPSHQVTQMGQEVILRCVPISNHLYFYWYRQILGQKVEFLVSFYNNEISEKSEIFDDQFSVERPDGSNFTLKIRSTKLEDSAMYFCASRSGTGDDGYTFGSGTRLTVV.